The text below deals with one T cell receptor (beta chain). The antigen remains undetermined. Unique molecular identifiers were built into the TCR beta cDNA libraries. Via MiXCR, TCRdb re-called the PCR reads, giving one row per CDR3 protein. Of about 540,000 distinct CDR3 sequences in the sample, 30% to 40% were seen once. CDR3 size: 15 residues. The junction had 17 bases not matched to a gene; V was cut back by 7 bases and J by 11 bases. Germline V CDR1 and CDR2: MNHEY, SVGAGI. This record belongs to a study of post-analysis software for immune sequencing data. Study-wide results and limits: TRBV5-6, TRBV5-1 and TRBV20-1 were among roughly 5 TRBV segments more frequent in patients than controls. Normalized Chao1 diversity was significantly reduced in patients versus controls.

Sequences were obtained from blood. The sequence derives from a girl younger than 18 with multiple sclerosis. This chain connects TRBV6-5 to TRBJ2-5; TRBD2 agrees at 9 bases. This chain's CDR3 is CASTGSRGGRIEQYF. CDR3 in DNA: TGTGCCAGCACTGGATCGCGGGGGGGTCGTATTGAGCAGTACTTC.